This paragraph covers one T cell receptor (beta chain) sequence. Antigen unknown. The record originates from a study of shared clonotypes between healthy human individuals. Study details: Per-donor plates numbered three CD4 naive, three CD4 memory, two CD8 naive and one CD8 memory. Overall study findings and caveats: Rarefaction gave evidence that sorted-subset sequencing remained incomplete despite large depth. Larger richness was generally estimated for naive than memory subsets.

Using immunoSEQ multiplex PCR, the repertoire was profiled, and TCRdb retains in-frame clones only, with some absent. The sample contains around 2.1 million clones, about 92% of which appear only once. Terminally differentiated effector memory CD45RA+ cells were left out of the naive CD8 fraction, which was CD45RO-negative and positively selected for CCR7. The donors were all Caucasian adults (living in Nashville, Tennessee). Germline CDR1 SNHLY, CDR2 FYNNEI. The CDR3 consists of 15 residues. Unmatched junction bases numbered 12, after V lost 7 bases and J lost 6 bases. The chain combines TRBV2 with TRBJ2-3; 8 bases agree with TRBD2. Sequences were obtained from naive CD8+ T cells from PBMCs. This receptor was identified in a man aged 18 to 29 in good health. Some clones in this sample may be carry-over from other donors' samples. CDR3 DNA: TGTGCCAGCACTTCGGCGGGGGGCAGTTTGGATACGCAGTATTTT. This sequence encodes CASTSAGGSLDTQYF.